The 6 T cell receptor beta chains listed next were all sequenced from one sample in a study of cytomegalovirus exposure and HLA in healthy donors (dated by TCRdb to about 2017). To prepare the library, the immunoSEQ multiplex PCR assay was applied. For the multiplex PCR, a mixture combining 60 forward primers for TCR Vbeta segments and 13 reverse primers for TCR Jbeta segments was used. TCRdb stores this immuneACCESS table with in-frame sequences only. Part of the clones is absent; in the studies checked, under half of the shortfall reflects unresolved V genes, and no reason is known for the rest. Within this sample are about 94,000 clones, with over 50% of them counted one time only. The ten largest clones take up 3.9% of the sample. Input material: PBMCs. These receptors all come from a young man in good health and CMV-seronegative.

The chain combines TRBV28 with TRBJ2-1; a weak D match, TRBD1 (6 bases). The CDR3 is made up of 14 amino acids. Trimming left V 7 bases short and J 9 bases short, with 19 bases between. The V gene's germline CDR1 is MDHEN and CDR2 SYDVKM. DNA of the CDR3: TGTGCCAGCACCTTAGGACAGTCCCTTAGTGAGCAGTTCTTC. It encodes CASTLGQSLSEQFF.

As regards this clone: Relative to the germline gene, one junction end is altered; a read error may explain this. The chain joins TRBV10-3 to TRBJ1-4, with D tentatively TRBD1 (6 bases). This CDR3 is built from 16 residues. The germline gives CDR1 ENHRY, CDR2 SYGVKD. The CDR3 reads CAISELGGQFSEKLLF. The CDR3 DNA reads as TGTGCCATCAGTGAGTTGGGGGGGCAGTTCAGCGAAAAACTGCTTTTT.

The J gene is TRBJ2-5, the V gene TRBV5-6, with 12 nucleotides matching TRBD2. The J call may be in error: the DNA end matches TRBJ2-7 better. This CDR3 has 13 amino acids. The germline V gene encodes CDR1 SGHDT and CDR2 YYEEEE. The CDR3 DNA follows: TGTGCCAGCGGACTAGCGGGGTCCTACGAGCAGTACTTC. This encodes CASGLAGSYEQYF.

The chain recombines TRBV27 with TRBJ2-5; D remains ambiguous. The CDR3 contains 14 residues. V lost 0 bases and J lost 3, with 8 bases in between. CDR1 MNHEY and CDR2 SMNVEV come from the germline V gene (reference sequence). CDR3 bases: TGTGCCAGCAGTTTATCGAGGCGAGAAGAGACCCAGTACTTC. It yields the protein CASSLSRREETQYF.

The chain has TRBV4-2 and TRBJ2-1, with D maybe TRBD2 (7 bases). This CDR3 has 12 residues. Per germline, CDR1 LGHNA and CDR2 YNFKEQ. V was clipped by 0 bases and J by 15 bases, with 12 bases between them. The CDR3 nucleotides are TGTGCCAGCAGCCAAGATAGGGGGGGGCGGTTCTTC. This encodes CASSQDRGGRFF.

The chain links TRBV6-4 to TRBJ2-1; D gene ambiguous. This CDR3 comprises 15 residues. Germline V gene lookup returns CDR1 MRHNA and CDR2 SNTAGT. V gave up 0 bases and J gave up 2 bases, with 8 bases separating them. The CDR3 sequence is CASSDSPSPYNEQFF. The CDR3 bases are TGTGCCAGCAGTGACTCCCCTAGTCCCTACAATGAGCAGTTCTTC.